In its sample, the clone carrying this TCR beta chain was seen many times. These data are taken from a study of T cells in Graves' hyperthyroidism and ophthalmopathy. The source material, RNA transcripts, was used to amplify TCR beta CDR3 regions. RT-PCR in the first round (using the HTBI primer set) targeted the TCR CDR3. Via MiXCR, TCRdb re-called the multiplex PCR reads, giving one row per CDR3 protein. Seen here are approximately 510,000 distinct CDR3 sequences, 35% to 50% observed once, and the top ten hold 35% to 50%. Trimming removed 2 bases at V and 7 bases at J, with 10 bases between. The CDR3 is 13 amino acids. Looked up from germline, CDR1 is SGHRS and CDR2 is YFSETQ.

This receptor was identified in an adult woman with Graves' disease, either hyperthyroidism or ophthalmopathy (not recorded which). The sample comprised peripheral blood or thyroid tissue (not recorded which). The chain is built from TRBV5-1 and TRBJ1-5, with D unresolved. The CDR3 nucleotides are TGCGCCAGCAGCTTCGGGAAGGGCCAGCCCCAGCATTTT. This translates into CASSFGKGQPQHF.